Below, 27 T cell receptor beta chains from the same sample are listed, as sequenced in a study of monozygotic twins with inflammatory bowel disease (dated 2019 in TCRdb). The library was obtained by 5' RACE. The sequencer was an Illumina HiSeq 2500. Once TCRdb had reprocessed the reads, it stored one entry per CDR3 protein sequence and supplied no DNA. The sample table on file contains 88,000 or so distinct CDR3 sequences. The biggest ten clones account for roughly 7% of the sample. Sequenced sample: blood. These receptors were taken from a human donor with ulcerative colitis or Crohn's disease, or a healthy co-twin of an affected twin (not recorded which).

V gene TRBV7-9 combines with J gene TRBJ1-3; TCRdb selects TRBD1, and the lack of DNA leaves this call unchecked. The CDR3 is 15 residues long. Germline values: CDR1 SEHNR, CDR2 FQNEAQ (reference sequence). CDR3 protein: CASTADSTSGNTIYF.

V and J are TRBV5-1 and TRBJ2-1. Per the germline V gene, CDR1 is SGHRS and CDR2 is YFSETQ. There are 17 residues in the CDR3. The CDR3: CASSLAGEQGPSNEQFF. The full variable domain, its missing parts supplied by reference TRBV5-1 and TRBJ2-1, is KAGVTQTPRYLIKTRGQQVTLSCSPISGHRSVSWYQQTPGQGLQFLFEYFSETQRNKGNFPGRFSGRQFSNSRSEMNVSTLELGDSALYLCASSLAGEQGPSNEQFFGPGTRLTVL.

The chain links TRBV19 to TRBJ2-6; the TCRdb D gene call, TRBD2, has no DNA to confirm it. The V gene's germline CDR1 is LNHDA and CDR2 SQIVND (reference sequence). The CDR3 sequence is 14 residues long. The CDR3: CASRASAGANVLTF.

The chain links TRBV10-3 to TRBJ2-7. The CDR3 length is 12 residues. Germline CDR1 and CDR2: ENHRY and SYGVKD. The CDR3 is CAISDGPNEQYF.

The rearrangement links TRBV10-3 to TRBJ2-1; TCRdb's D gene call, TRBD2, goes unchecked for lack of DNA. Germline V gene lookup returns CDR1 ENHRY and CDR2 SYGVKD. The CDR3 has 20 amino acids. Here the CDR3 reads CAISASTGGLAGTSYNEQFF.

The CDR3 here is CASSLEAFNTQYF. This chain uses TRBV11-2 with TRBJ2-3. This CDR3 contains 13 residues. From germline, CDR1 is SGHAT and CDR2 FQNNGV.

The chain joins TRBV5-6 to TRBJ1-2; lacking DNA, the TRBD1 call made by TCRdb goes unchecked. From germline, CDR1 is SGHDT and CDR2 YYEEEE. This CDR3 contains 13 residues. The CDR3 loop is CASSQGRRDGYTF.

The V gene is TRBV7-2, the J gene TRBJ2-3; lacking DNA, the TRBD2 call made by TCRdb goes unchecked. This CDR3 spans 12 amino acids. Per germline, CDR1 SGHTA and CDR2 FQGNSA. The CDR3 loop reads CASSVASGPEDF.

The chain's CDR3 is CASSYYSISEAFF. V and J are TRBV6-5 and TRBJ1-1. From germline, CDR1 is MNHEY and CDR2 SVGAGI. This CDR3 contains 13 residues.

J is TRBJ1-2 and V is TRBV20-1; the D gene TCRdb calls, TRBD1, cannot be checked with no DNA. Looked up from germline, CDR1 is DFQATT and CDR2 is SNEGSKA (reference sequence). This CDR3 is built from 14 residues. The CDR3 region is CSASPPGTNYGYTF.

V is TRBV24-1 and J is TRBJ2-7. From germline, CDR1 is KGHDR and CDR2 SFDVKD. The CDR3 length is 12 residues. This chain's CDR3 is CATSEPGSEQYF.

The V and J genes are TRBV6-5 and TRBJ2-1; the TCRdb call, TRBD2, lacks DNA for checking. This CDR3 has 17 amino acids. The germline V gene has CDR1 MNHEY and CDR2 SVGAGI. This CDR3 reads CASSYQQGLAGGREQFF.

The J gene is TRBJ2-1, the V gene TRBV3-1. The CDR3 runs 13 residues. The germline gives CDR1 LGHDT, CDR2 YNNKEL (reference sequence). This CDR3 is CASSQLAYNEQFF.

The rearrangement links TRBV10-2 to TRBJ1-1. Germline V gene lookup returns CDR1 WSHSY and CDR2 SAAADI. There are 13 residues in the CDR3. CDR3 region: CASSGYKVAEAFF.

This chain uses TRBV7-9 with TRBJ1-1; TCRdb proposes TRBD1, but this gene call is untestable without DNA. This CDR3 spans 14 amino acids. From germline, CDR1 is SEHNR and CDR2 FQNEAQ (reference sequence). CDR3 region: CASRTTGLNTEAFF.

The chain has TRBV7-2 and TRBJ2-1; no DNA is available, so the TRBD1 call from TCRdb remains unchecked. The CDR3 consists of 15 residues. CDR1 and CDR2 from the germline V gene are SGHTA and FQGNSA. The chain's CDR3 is CASSLGGGGYNEQFF.

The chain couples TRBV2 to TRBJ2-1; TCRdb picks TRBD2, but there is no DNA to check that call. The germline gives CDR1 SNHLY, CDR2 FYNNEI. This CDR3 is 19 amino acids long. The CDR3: CASSERLAGGLSSYNEQFF.

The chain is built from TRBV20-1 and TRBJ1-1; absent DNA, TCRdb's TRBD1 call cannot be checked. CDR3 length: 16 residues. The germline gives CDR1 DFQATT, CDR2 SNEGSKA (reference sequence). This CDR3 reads CSARVEDRKWNTEAFF.

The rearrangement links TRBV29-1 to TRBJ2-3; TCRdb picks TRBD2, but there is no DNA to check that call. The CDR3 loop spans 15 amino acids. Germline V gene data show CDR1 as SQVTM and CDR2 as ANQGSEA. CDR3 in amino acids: CSVEGLAGGTDTQYF.

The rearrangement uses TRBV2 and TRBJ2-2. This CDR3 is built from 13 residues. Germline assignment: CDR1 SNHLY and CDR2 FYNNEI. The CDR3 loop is CASRAILTGELFF.

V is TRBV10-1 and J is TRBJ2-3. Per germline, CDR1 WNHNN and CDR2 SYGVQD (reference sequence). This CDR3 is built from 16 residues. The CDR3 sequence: CASSEIRILSTDTQYF.

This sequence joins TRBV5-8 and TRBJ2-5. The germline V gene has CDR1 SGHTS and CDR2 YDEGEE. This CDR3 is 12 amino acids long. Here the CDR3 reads CAIRGGQETQYF.

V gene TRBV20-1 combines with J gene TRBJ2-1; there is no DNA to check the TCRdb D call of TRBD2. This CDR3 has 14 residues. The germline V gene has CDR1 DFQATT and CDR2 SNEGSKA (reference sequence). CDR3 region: CSASRSGAYNEQFF.

This CDR3 reads CASSRLGSLEYGYTF. The chain couples TRBV7-9 to TRBJ1-2. Germline V gene data show CDR1 as SEHNR and CDR2 as FQNEAQ (reference sequence). CDR3 size: 15 residues.

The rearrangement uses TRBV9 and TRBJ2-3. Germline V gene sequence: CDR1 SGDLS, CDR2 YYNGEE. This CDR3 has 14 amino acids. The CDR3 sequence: CASSVGSIKDTQYF.

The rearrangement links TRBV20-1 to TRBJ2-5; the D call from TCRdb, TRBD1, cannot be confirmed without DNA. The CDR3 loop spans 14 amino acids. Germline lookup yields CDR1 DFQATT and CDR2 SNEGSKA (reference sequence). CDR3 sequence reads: CSARDMGRGETQYF.

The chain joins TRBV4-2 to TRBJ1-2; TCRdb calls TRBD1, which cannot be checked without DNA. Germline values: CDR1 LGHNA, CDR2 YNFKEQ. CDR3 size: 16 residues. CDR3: CASSQDRAGQTYGYTF.